This passage covers 19 T cell receptor beta chains from one sample sequenced in a study of identical twins. One entry per CDR3 protein, called by TCRdb with MiXCR from the 5' RACE reads. The sample contains roughly 630,000 distinct CDR3 sequences, less than 9% of which appear only once. The sample was also reused in another study, on yellow fever vaccine responses in identical twins.

The specimen was PBMCs. Receptor source: a woman younger than 30 in good health.

This clonotype was recorded at least ten times. The chain employs TRBV25-1 and TRBJ2-5, with D possibly being TRBD2 (6 bases). V lost 7 bases, J lost 5 bases, and 17 bases lay in between. The V gene's germline CDR1 is MGHDK and CDR2 SYGVNS. The length of the CDR3 is 14 residues. CDR3 nucleotides: TGTGCCAGCAAAGTGAATGGCGGGATGGAGACCCAGTACTTC. Amino acid sequence: CASKVNGGMETQYF.

The table lists this clonotype with a few counts. This chain links TRBV2 with TRBJ2-3, with TRBD1 as a possible D gene (6 bases). CDR1 SNHLY and CDR2 FYNNEI come from the germline V gene. Between the trimmed V and J ends, which lost 1 base and 2 bases, there was a span of 7 bases. CDR3 length: 14 residues. CDR3 residues: CASSEGTDTDTQYF. CDR3 coding DNA: TGTGCCAGCAGTGAAGGGACAGACACAGATACGCAGTATTTT.

The chain couples TRBV11-3 to TRBJ2-2; 8 nucleotides agree with TRBD2. With 5 bases clipped from V and 7 bases from J, the junction kept 9 bases outside the gene matches. CDR3 length: 15 residues. Germline lookup yields CDR1 SGHNT and CDR2 YENEEA. The CDR3 spells CASSLKTSASGELFF. Here the CDR3 DNA reads TGTGCCAGCAGCCTCAAGACTAGCGCAAGCGGGGAGCTGTTTTTT.

About this clonotype itself: The junction and the germline gene differ at one end; a read error may be behind it. CDR3 nucleotides: TGCTGTGCTAGAGATTCCGGGCAGGAGTACCAAGAGACCCAGTACTTC. Amino acids: CCARDSGQEYQETQYF. The chain is built from TRBV20-1 and TRBJ2-5; D is uncertain. The CDR3 is 16 residues long. Germline values: CDR1 DFQATT, CDR2 SNEGSKA (reference sequence).

This clonotype was detected a few times. This chain connects TRBV28 to TRBJ1-2; 11 nucleotides align to TRBD1. CDR1 is MDHEN and CDR2 is SYDVKM in the germline V gene. Trimming removed 5 bases from V and 7 bases from J; junction bases left unmatched: 6. The length of the CDR3 is 14 residues. The chain's CDR3 is CASSTGQGVFGYTF. The DNA for the CDR3 is TGTGCCAGCAGTACGGGACAGGGGGTTTTTGGCTACACCTTC.

This clonotype has at least ten counts. The chain carries TRBV6-6 and TRBJ1-1; a possible D gene is TRBD1 (5 bases). This CDR3 spans 13 amino acids. Trimming took 6 bases from V and 3 from J, leaving 11 bases between them. Germline V gives CDR1 MNHNY, CDR2 SVGAGI (reference sequence). The CDR3 sequence is CASREGMYTEAFF. CDR3 DNA: TGTGCCAGCAGGGAGGGGATGTACACTGAAGCTTTCTTT.

The rearrangement links TRBV5-5 to TRBJ2-1; TRBD2 matches at 7 bases. This CDR3 is built from 16 residues. CDR1 is SGHKS and CDR2 is YYEKEE in the germline V gene (reference sequence). Trimming removed 4 bases from V and 2 bases from J; junction bases left unmatched: 9. The chain's CDR3 is CASSPEWGGAYNEQFF. CDR3 sequence (DNA): TGTGCCAGCAGCCCAGAATGGGGGGGGGCCTACAATGAGCAGTTCTTC.

Notes on this clonotype: The missing conserved phenylalanine or tryptophan at the end of this CDR3 makes a read error likely. This sequence joins TRBV9 and TRBJ2-2; no reliable D call. Trimming shortened V by 3 bases and J by 6 bases, and 9 bases separated the two germline ends. CDR3 size: 13 residues. Germline CDR1 and CDR2: SGDLS and YYNGEE. CDR3 coding DNA: TGTGCCAGCAGCGGCCCAAACGCCGGGGAGCTGTTTATT. Its translation is CASSGPNAGELFI.

This clonotype was counted a few times. The rearrangement joins TRBV2 to TRBJ2-1; 10 positions match TRBD2. Germline V gene lookup returns CDR1 SNHLY and CDR2 FYNNEI. The CDR3 spans 14 residues. The V gene end was trimmed by 1 base and the J gene end by 12 bases; junction bases not matched to a gene: 6. The CDR3 DNA follows: TGTGCCAGCAGTGAAGTATCTAGCGGGAGTTGGCAGTTCTTC. This encodes CASSEVSSGSWQFF.

This clonotype was recorded at least ten times. This sequence joins TRBV12-3 or TRBV12-4 and TRBJ2-1; D is unresolved. The V end was cut by 6 bases, the J end by 13 bases, with 19 bases between. The CDR3 spans 13 residues. CDR3 in amino acids: CASRFVPLEYQFF. DNA of the CDR3: TGTGCCAGCAGGTTTGTTCCCCTTGAATACCAGTTCTTC.

This clonotype was detected ten times or more. The chain has TRBV24-1 and TRBJ2-3, with D possibly matching TRBD1 (6 bases). Trimming removed 6 bases at V and 4 bases at J, with 10 bases between. The V gene's germline CDR1 is KGHDR and CDR2 SFDVKD. This CDR3 has 13 residues. The CDR3 nucleotides read TGTGCCACCAGTCAGGGGAGTGCAGATACGCAGTATTTT. Amino acids: CATSQGSADTQYF.

A few counts support this clonotype. The DNA for the CDR3 is TGTGCCAGCAGTTTTGGAGGGACAGCCTACGAGCAGTACGTC. Its translation: CASSFGGTAYEQYV. This sequence joins TRBV28 and TRBJ2-7; D possibly corresponds to TRBD1 (7 bases). The CDR3 has 14 residues. CDR1 is MDHEN and CDR2 is SYDVKM in the germline V gene. Trimming shortened V by 3 bases and J by 2 bases, and 11 bases separated the two germline ends.

This clonotype was seen only a few times. The chain couples TRBV6-1 to TRBJ2-5; possible D gene TRBD1, 7 bases. Germline CDR1 is MNHNS and CDR2 is SASEGT. The CDR3 is 13 amino acids. Trimming left V 4 bases short and J 5 bases short, with 11 bases between. CDR3 sequence (DNA): TGTGCCAGCAGTGCGCCAGGGGGGGAGACCCAGTACTTC. Translating gives CASSAPGGETQYF.

This clonotype was seen a few times. This sequence joins TRBV18 and TRBJ1-2, with D perhaps matching TRBD1 (6 bases). The V and J ends lost 2 bases and 5 bases respectively, with 18 bases between them. This CDR3 is built from 16 residues. Germline V gene lookup returns CDR1 KGHSH and CDR2 LQKENI. This CDR3 is CASSPFQVTQGYGYTF. CDR3 coding DNA: TGTGCCAGCTCACCATTCCAGGTCACACAGGGATATGGCTACACCTTC.

This clonotype was counted a single time. The conserved phenylalanine or tryptophan normally closing the CDR3 is absent here, so this likely arose from a read error. The chain joins TRBV2 to TRBJ2-1; 11 nucleotides align to TRBD2. V lost 6 bases and J lost 6; bases outside the gene matches: 4. Germline-derived CDR1 and CDR2 are SNHLY and FYNNEI. This CDR3 is built from 14 residues. This chain's CDR3 is CASSLTSGSNEQFI. For the CDR3, the DNA is TGTGCCAGCAGCCTTACTAGCGGGAGCAATGAGCAGTTCATC.

This chain joins TRBV7-9 and TRBJ2-5, with 8 bases that match TRBD2. The V and J ends lost 2 bases and 6 bases, in that order; junction bases with no gene match: 8. The CDR3 loop spans 15 amino acids. Germline V gene lookup returns CDR1 SEHNR and CDR2 FQNEAQ (reference sequence). CDR3 in amino acids: CASSLWTSFVKTQYF. The CDR3 bases are TGTGCCAGCAGCTTATGGACTAGCTTTGTTAAGACCCAGTACTTC.

This clonotype turned up a few times. The chain has TRBV15 and TRBJ1-4; a weak D match, TRBD1 (6 bases). The CDR3 contains 14 residues. V lost 7 bases, J lost 5 bases, and 14 bases lay in between. Per the germline V gene, CDR1 is LNHNV and CDR2 is YYDKDF (reference sequence). The CDR3 region is CATKWDKGNEKLFF. CDR3 in DNA: TGTGCCACCAAATGGGACAAGGGGAATGAAAAACTGTTTTTT. Using reference TRBV15 and TRBJ1-4 for the parts outside the CDR3, the full variable domain is DAMVIQNPRYQVTQFGKPVTLSCSQTLNHNVMYWYQQKSSQAPKLLFHYYDKDFNNEADTPDNFQSRRPNTSFCFLDIRSPGLGDTAMYLCATKWDKGNEKLFFGSGTQLSVL.

This clonotype came up many times. V usage is TRBV5-1 and J usage is TRBJ1-1; D gene unclear. Trimming shortened V by 0 bases and J by 2 bases, and 8 bases separated the two germline ends. The germline gives CDR1 SGHRS, CDR2 YFSETQ. The CDR3 covers 14 residues. DNA for the CDR3: TGCGCCAGCAGCTTGGCCACAGTTAACACTGAAGCTTTCTTT. Its translation is CASSLATVNTEAFF.

This clonotype was counted at least ten times. This chain connects TRBV29-1 to TRBJ2-2; D may be TRBD2 (5 bases). CDR3 size: 15 residues. Looked up from germline, CDR1 is SQVTM and CDR2 is ANQGSEA. Trimming removed 4 bases from V and 0 bases from J, with 12 bases in between. As DNA, the CDR3 is TGCAGCGTTGCGTACCTAGCCACGAACACCGGGGAGCTGTTTTTT. This translates into CSVAYLATNTGELFF.